These 32 T cell receptor beta chains were all obtained from the same sample, sequenced in a study of T-cell reconstitution after alpha-beta-depleted transplantation in children. Unique molecular identifiers were incorporated into the prepared TCRbeta library. TCRdb re-derived calls from the PCR reads in MiXCR, one entry per CDR3 protein. Of around 480,000 distinct CDR3 sequences listed, about 31% are singletons. The sequencing here drew on PBMCs from the stem cell graft donor, taken from the stem cell graft. The source is a human donor who donated a stem cell graft to a child with aplastic anemia.

This clonotype has more than one count but fewer than ten. The V and J genes are TRBV20-1 and TRBJ2-1; perhaps TRBD2 as D (5 bases). CDR3 length: 15 amino acids. Germline CDR1 DFQATT, CDR2 SNEGSKA (reference sequence). Trimming cost V 3 bases and J 8 bases, with 20 bases left between them. The CDR3, as DNA: TGCAGTGCTAGTAAGAGCGCTGGGAGAGGCTATGAGCAGTTCTTC. Translated, it gives CSASKSAGRGYEQFF.

This clonotype turned up a few times. This chain joins TRBV6-5 and TRBJ2-3; 10 bases match TRBD1. The length of the CDR3 is 16 residues. J lost 6 bases, V lost 6 bases, and 12 bases had no gene match. Germline loops: CDR1 MNHEY, CDR2 SVGAGI. The CDR3 region is CASSSSGQGVFDTQYF. DNA of the CDR3: TGTGCCAGCAGCTCCTCAGGACAGGGGGTCTTCGATACGCAGTATTTT.

This clonotype was seen a few times. The chain employs TRBV5-1 and TRBJ1-1, with D maybe TRBD1 (5 bases). The CDR3 covers 15 residues. V was trimmed by 1 base and J by 4 bases, leaving 14 bases between them. Germline CDR1 reads SGHRS; CDR2 reads YFSETQ. The CDR3 reads CASSLQGTGGTEAFF. The DNA of the CDR3 is TGCGCCAGCAGCTTGCAGGGTACAGGAGGCACTGAAGCTTTCTTT.

The chain couples TRBV6-2 or TRBV6-3 to TRBJ2-3, with 10 nucleotides matching TRBD1. Germline V gene sequence: CDR1 MNHEY, CDR2 SVGEGT. Trimming took 6 bases from V and 6 from J; bases not matched to a gene: 6. The CDR3 extends over 14 amino acids. The CDR3 protein is CASRLTGGLDTQYF. CDR3 nucleotides: TGTGCCAGCAGGCTGACAGGGGGCCTTGATACGCAGTATTTT.

The chain joins TRBV7-2 to TRBJ2-1, with TRBD2 matching over 11 bases. The CDR3 contains 15 residues. The trim removed 3 bases at V and 9 bases at J, leaving 7 bases unmatched. CDR1 is SGHTA and CDR2 is FQGNSA in the germline V gene. Here the CDR3 reads CASSFGLAGGAEQFF. DNA for the CDR3: TGTGCCAGCAGCTTTGGGTTAGCGGGAGGGGCTGAGCAGTTCTTC.

This sequence joins TRBV3-1 and TRBJ2-5; D not resolved. V lost 7 bases and J 2 bases, leaving 14 bases between the germline ends. The CDR3 loop spans 14 amino acids. Germline CDR1 and CDR2: LGHDT and YNNKEL (reference sequence). CDR3 protein: CASTIEFIQETQYF. The DNA for the CDR3 is TGTGCCAGCACCATCGAATTCATTCAAGAGACCCAGTACTTC.

A few counts support this clonotype. The J gene is TRBJ1-4, the V gene TRBV20-1; D remains unclear. The V gene's germline CDR1 is DFQATT and CDR2 SNEGSKA (reference sequence). V was pared by 6 bases and J by 4 bases, with 21 bases between. The CDR3 totals 16 residues. CDR3 nucleotide sequence: TGCAGTGCCCGGACCCTCGGCGGGCCAAATAATGAAAAACTGTTTTTT. Translation: CSARTLGGPNNEKLFF.

The chain recombines TRBV7-2 with TRBJ2-1; D is possibly TRBD1 or TRBD2 (5 bases each). V lost 5 bases, J lost 4 bases, and 15 bases lay in between. The CDR3 is made up of 15 amino acids. CDR1 and CDR2 from the germline V gene are SGHTA and FQGNSA. The CDR3, as DNA: TGTGCCAGCAGCGCCAGTAGTGGGGGTTACAATGAGCAGTTCTTC. It is translated as CASSASSGGYNEQFF.

The chain links TRBV5-6 to TRBJ2-7, with D perhaps TRBD2 (5 bases). CDR1 and CDR2 from the germline V gene are SGHDT and YYEEEE. The CDR3 is 14 residues long. V lost 3 bases, J lost 7 bases, and 17 bases lay in between. The CDR3 bases are TGTGCCAGCAGCTCTCGAGCGGCCCTATGGGAGCAGTACGTC. Residues: CASSSRAALWEQYV.

The chain uses TRBV14 and TRBJ1-2; 7 bases are a match to TRBD1. The CDR3 is 13 residues long. The trim removed 3 bases at V and 3 bases at J, leaving 1 base unmatched. Per the germline V gene, CDR1 is SGHDN and CDR2 is FVKESK. This chain's CDR3 is CASSQGQYYGYTF. CDR3 sequence (DNA): TGTGCCAGCAGCCAGGGACAGTACTATGGCTACACCTTC.

The V and J genes are TRBV24-1 and TRBJ1-5, with D possibly being TRBD1 (6 bases). The CDR3 spans 13 residues. CDR1 and CDR2 from the germline V gene are KGHDR and SFDVKD. V shed 4 bases and J shed 7 bases, with 10 bases lying between them. The CDR3 region has the DNA TGTGCCACCAGTGAGCTACAGGGACAGCCCCAGCATTTT. This encodes CATSELQGQPQHF.

CDR3 region: CASSTNPGLPREFF. CDR3 bases: TGTGCCAGTAGTACCAATCCGGGACTTCCACGGGAGTTCTTC. The chain recombines TRBV19 with TRBJ2-1; D is perhaps TRBD2 (6 bases). The germline gives CDR1 LNHDA, CDR2 SQIVND (reference sequence). The CDR3 contains 14 residues. Trimming left V 4 bases short and J 14 bases short, with 21 bases between. The whole variable domain, remainder taken from reference TRBV19 and TRBJ2-1, is DGGITQSPKYLFRKEGQNVTLSCEQNLNHDAMYWYRQDPGQGLRLIYYSQIVNDFQKGDIAEGYSVSREKKESFPLTVTSAQKNPTAFYLCASSTNPGLPREFFGPGTRLTVL.

The chain links TRBV5-6 to TRBJ1-1; D is undetermined. This CDR3 is built from 11 residues. V was pared by 3 bases and J by 6 bases, with 6 bases between. Germline lookup yields CDR1 SGHDT and CDR2 YYEEEE. CDR3 coding DNA: TGTGCCAGCAGCTCACGGTCTGAAGCTTTCTTT. Its translation: CASSSRSEAFF.

The chain combines TRBV29-1 with TRBJ2-1, with a weak D call TRBD2 (6 bases). Germline V gene sequence: CDR1 SQVTM, CDR2 ANQGSEA. CDR3 size: 13 residues. The V end lost 3 bases, the J end lost 8 bases, and 14 bases lay between the germline ends. The CDR3 sequence: CSVDHGTLDEQFF. In nucleotides, the CDR3 is TGCAGCGTTGACCATGGGACTCTTGATGAGCAGTTCTTC.

The chain employs TRBV19 and TRBJ1-2; a possible D gene is TRBD1 (5 bases). V lost 4 bases and J lost 4, with 16 bases in between. The CDR3 spans 15 residues. Germline CDR1 LNHDA, CDR2 SQIVND (reference sequence). The CDR3 protein is CASSSFGTTRYGYTF. CDR3 bases: TGTGCCAGTAGTAGCTTCGGGACGACACGCTATGGCTACACCTTC.

The rearrangement joins TRBV7-3 to TRBJ2-7; 8 positions match TRBD2. The V segment lost 1 base and the J segment 2 bases; nucleotides outside the gene matches: 7. Germline CDR1 reads SGHTA; CDR2 reads FQGTGA. This CDR3 spans 16 amino acids. The CDR3: CASSLKGTRHPYEQYF. The CDR3, as DNA: TGTGCCAGCAGCTTAAAGGGGACTAGACACCCCTACGAGCAGTACTTC.

This rearrangement joins TRBV7-6 to TRBJ1-3; D perhaps matches TRBD1 (6 bases). With 0 bases removed from V and 0 bases from J, the gap between germline ends came to 15 bases. Looked up from germline, CDR1 is SGHVS and CDR2 is FNYEAQ. CDR3 size: 18 residues. The CDR3 sequence is CASSLAQRGPSSGNTIYF. In DNA, the CDR3 is TGTGCCAGCAGCTTAGCGCAACGGGGGCCGAGCTCTGGAAACACCATATATTTT.

This clonotype was seen more than once but under ten times. The chain joins TRBV7-8 to TRBJ1-2; no firm D call. Per the germline V gene, CDR1 is SGHVS and CDR2 is FQNEAQ. The CDR3 spans 13 residues. V gave up 1 base and J gave up 7 bases, with 10 bases separating them. The CDR3 reads CASSLVANGGYTF. As DNA, the CDR3 is TGTGCCAGCAGCTTAGTGGCCAATGGTGGCTACACCTTC.

The chain combines TRBV5-1 with TRBJ1-4; 9 nucleotides agree with TRBD1. V lost 2 bases and J lost 6; bases outside the gene matches: 5. This CDR3 spans 15 amino acids. CDR1 SGHRS and CDR2 YFSETQ come from the germline V gene. CDR3 protein: CASSFGTGIDEKLFF. The CDR3 DNA reads TGCGCCAGCAGCTTTGGGACAGGGATCGATGAAAAACTGTTTTTT.

In this sample, this clonotype turned up a few times. The V gene is TRBV5-5, the J gene TRBJ1-5; unclear D gene. The CDR3 is made up of 15 amino acids. Germline V gene data show CDR1 as SGHKS and CDR2 as YYEKEE (reference sequence). The ends were cut back, 4 bases at V and 2 bases at J, with 13 bases in the middle. The CDR3 sequence is CASSTGATGNQPQHF. The CDR3 DNA is TGTGCCAGCAGCACCGGAGCTACGGGCAATCAGCCCCAGCATTTT. Filled out from reference TRBV5-5 and TRBJ1-5, the complete variable domain reads DAGVTQSPTHLIKTRGQQVTLRCSPISGHKSVSWYQQVLGQGPQFIFQYYEKEERGRGNFPDRFSARQFPNYSSELNVNALLLGDSALYLCASSTGATGNQPQHFGDGTRLSIL.

This clonotype was detected only a few times. The chain employs TRBV12-3 or TRBV12-4 and TRBJ1-1; D is unclear. The CDR3 is 13 residues long. V was shortened by 4 bases and J by 2 bases, with 8 bases between the two germline ends. The CDR3 region is CASSSKENTEAFF. The CDR3 nucleotides read TGTGCCAGCAGTTCAAAGGAAAACACTGAAGCTTTCTTT.

This chain joins TRBV20-1 and TRBJ2-2; 10 bases match TRBD2. V trimming: 1 base; J trimming: 4 bases; junction bases outside the gene matches: 3. There are 15 residues in the CDR3. The germline V gene has CDR1 DFQATT and CDR2 SNEGSKA (reference sequence). CDR3 loop: CSARASGRVTGELFF. The CDR3 nucleotides are TGCAGTGCTAGAGCCAGCGGGAGGGTCACCGGGGAGCTGTTTTTT.

The genes are TRBV28 and TRBJ1-1; 9 bases are a match to TRBD1. J gave up 6 bases and V 3 bases, and 5 bases lay outside the gene matches. Germline CDR1 is MDHEN and CDR2 is SYDVKM. The CDR3 contains 14 residues. CDR3 residues: CASSFRGQGAEAFF. The DNA for the CDR3 is TGTGCCAGCAGTTTCAGGGGACAGGGAGCTGAAGCTTTCTTT.

The chain couples TRBV27 to TRBJ2-2, with 7 bases aligning to TRBD2. The germline V gene encodes CDR1 MNHEY and CDR2 SMNVEV (reference sequence). This CDR3 is 15 amino acids long. Trimming cost V 7 bases and J 7 bases; bases outside gene matches: 12. CDR3: CASTYIGGLGGELFF. The CDR3 nucleotides read TGTGCCAGCACGTATATCGGGGGGTTGGGCGGGGAGCTGTTTTTT.

This chain links TRBV20-1 with TRBJ2-3; 11 bases match TRBD2. Germline V gene sequence: CDR1 DFQATT, CDR2 SNEGSKA (reference sequence). The V segment lost 5 bases and the J segment 3 bases; nucleotides outside the gene matches: 7. This CDR3 comprises 15 residues. CDR3 sequence reads: CSAGGLADGTDTQYF. In DNA, the CDR3 is TGCAGTGCTGGGGGACTAGCGGACGGGACAGATACGCAGTATTTT.

V gene TRBV20-1 combines with J gene TRBJ2-7; 13 bases agree with TRBD2. CDR3 size: 16 residues. Trimming took 3 bases from V and 2 from J; bases not matched to a gene: 7. Germline assignment: CDR1 DFQATT and CDR2 SNEGSKA (reference sequence). CDR3 sequence: CSARGGLAGIPYEQYF. DNA of the CDR3: TGCAGTGCTAGGGGGGGACTAGCGGGGATCCCCTACGAGCAGTACTTC.

Only a few counts were recorded for this clonotype. The gene calls are TRBV7-9 and TRBJ2-3; TRBD2 agrees at 7 bases. CDR1 is SEHNR and CDR2 is FQNEAQ in the germline V gene (reference sequence). The CDR3 has 14 residues. The J segment lost 3 bases and the V segment lost 11 bases, leaving 11 bases of the junction unmatched. As DNA, the CDR3 is TGTGCCTACCTTGGGGGGGGTTCGACAGATACGCAGTATTTT. Protein: CAYLGGGSTDTQYF.

This clonotype was counted a few times. The rearrangement uses TRBV29-1 and TRBJ1-3; D ambiguous. CDR3 length: 12 residues. Deletions cut 7 bases from V and 4 bases from J, with 11 bases between. Germline assignment: CDR1 SQVTM and CDR2 ANQGSEA. CDR3 DNA sequence: TGCAGCGGCGCTGAGCCGGGAAACACCATATATTTT. Translated, it gives CSGAEPGNTIYF.

This clonotype was picked up a small number of times. The V and J genes are TRBV18 and TRBJ2-7; 7 positions agree with TRBD1. V lost 4 bases to trimming and J lost 4 bases; unmatched junction nucleotides: 4. The CDR3 loop spans 13 amino acids. From germline, CDR1 is KGHSH and CDR2 LQKENI. The CDR3 coding sequence is TGTGCCAGCTCACTTCCGGGACAGTACGAGCAGTACGTC. Its translation is CASSLPGQYEQYV.

The V gene is TRBV7-9, the J gene TRBJ2-7; D unresolved. V was trimmed by 3 bases and J by 4 bases, leaving 16 bases between them. Germline assignment: CDR1 SEHNR and CDR2 FQNEAQ (reference sequence). The CDR3 consists of 15 residues. The chain's CDR3 is CASSFVLNGDYEQYV. As DNA, the CDR3 is TGTGCCAGCAGCTTTGTACTGAACGGTGATTACGAGCAGTACGTC.

The chain combines TRBV2 with TRBJ1-1, with TRBD1 matching 9 bases. J was trimmed by 4 bases and V by 0 bases; bases with no gene match: 9. From germline, CDR1 is SNHLY and CDR2 FYNNEI. The CDR3 runs 17 residues. CDR3 bases: TGTGCCAGCAGTGAAGCGCAGGGACAGGGAACGGGCACTGAAGCTTTCTTT. This encodes CASSEAQGQGTGTEAFF.

This clonotype was seen a few times. This chain joins TRBV11-3 and TRBJ2-5, with a weak D call TRBD2 (6 bases). Deletions cut 6 bases from V and 1 base from J, with 15 bases between. CDR1 is SGHNT and CDR2 is YENEEA in the germline V gene. The CDR3 extends over 15 amino acids. CDR3 residues: CASRQEGSFQETQYF. The CDR3 coding sequence is TGTGCCAGCAGGCAGGAGGGGTCATTCCAAGAGACCCAGTACTTC.